The next 20 T cell receptor beta chains were all read from a single sample in a study of cytomegalovirus exposure and HLA in healthy donors. The PCR employed 60 Vbeta primers together with 13 Jbeta primers. Assay used: immunoSEQ multiplex PCR; TCRdb lists only in-frame clones, some missing. The sample table sets out 100,000 to 150,000 clones. The specimen sequenced was PBMCs. Receptor source: a man aged 18 to 29 in good health and CMV-seronegative.

The V and J genes are TRBV29-1 and TRBJ2-2, with TRBD2 matching 12 bases. Germline values: CDR1 SQVTM, CDR2 ANQGSEA. The V segment lost 6 bases and the J segment 8 bases; nucleotides outside the gene matches: 7. The CDR3 spans 14 residues. DNA for the CDR3: TGCAGCGTACTAGCGGGAGGTCAGGGAGGGGAGCTGTTTTTT. This gives the protein CSVLAGGQGGELFF.

The J gene is TRBJ2-7, the V gene TRBV7-9, with D possibly TRBD1 on 6 matching bases. V lost 1 base to trimming and J lost 3 bases, with 13 bases between them. CDR1 and CDR2 (germline): SEHNR, FQNEAQ (reference sequence). This CDR3 comprises 15 residues. Here the CDR3 DNA reads TGTGCCAGCAGCTTAGAGGCAACAGGGAACTACGAGCAGTACTTC. Its protein is CASSLEATGNYEQYF.

This sequence joins TRBV28 and TRBJ2-3; 16 bases fit TRBD2. The CDR3 has 18 amino acids. The germline V gene has CDR1 MDHEN and CDR2 SYDVKM. With 7 bases clipped from V and 1 base from J, the junction kept 8 bases outside the gene matches. CDR3 sequence reads: CASIPQGLAGGGTDTQYF. The CDR3 nucleotides are TGTGCCAGCATTCCCCAGGGACTAGCGGGGGGGGGCACAGATACGCAGTATTTT.

V usage is TRBV7-9 and J usage is TRBJ2-5; 10 positions agree with TRBD1. The DNA matches TRBJ2-7 better at its end, which makes the J call doubtful. Per germline, CDR1 SEHNR and CDR2 FQNEAQ (reference sequence). CDR3 size: 16 residues. CDR3 sequence reads: CASSSYGQGEAYEQYF. The CDR3 DNA sequence: TGTGCCAGCAGCTCCTACGGACAGGGGGAAGCCTACGAGCAGTACTTC.

This chain joins TRBV6-1 and TRBJ1-1; no clear D. Germline assignment: CDR1 MNHNS and CDR2 SASEGT. The CDR3 loop spans 15 amino acids. Deletions cut 3 bases from V and 0 bases from J, with 11 bases between. CDR3 DNA: TGTGCCAGCAGTGATTGGGCCTCCCTGAACACTGAAGCTTTCTTT. This codes for CASSDWASLNTEAFF.

The chain links TRBV4-1 to TRBJ2-2, with D possibly being TRBD2 (6 bases). CDR1 is MGHRA, CDR2 YSYEKL, per germline. The CDR3 loop spans 14 amino acids. V was pared by 7 bases and J by 1 base, with 10 bases between. For the CDR3, the DNA is TGCGCCAGCACCCGGGAGAAGAACACCGGGGAGCTGTTTTTT. Translation gives CASTREKNTGELFF.

In DNA form, the CDR3 reads TGTGCCAGCAGATCCCCGATCGGGAGAAGAGATACGCAGTATTTT. Translating it yields CASRSPIGRRDTQYF. This chain joins TRBV7-8 and TRBJ2-3; maybe TRBD2 (6 bases). Germline V gene lookup returns CDR1 SGHVS and CDR2 FQNEAQ. V was cut by 6 bases and J by 5 bases, with 18 bases left in between. The CDR3 extends over 15 amino acids.

This sequence joins TRBV7-2 and TRBJ1-3; D remains unclear. CDR3 length equals 12 residues. CDR1 is SGHTA and CDR2 is FQGNSA in the germline V gene. V was cut by 6 bases and J by 4 bases, with 7 bases left in between. The CDR3 DNA reads TGTGCCAGCAGTTCGGGAGGAAACACCATATATTTT. It translates to CASSSGGNTIYF.

V gene TRBV28 combines with J gene TRBJ2-1; 13 nucleotides line up with TRBD2. Trimming at V came to 8 bases and at J to 8 bases, leaving 9 bases not matched to a gene. The V gene's germline CDR1 is MDHEN and CDR2 SYDVKM. This CDR3 region has 15 residues. DNA for the CDR3: TGTGCCAGCCTAATTGGCACTAGCGGGAGGGATGAGCAGTTCTTC. Its translation: CASLIGTSGRDEQFF.

The CDR3 here is CATSAQGGSGELFF. Here the CDR3 DNA reads TGTGCCACCAGTGCACAGGGGGGGTCCGGGGAGCTGTTTTTT. The chain recombines TRBV15 with TRBJ2-2; tentative D call: TRBD1 (8 bases). CDR1 LNHNV and CDR2 YYDKDF come from the germline V gene (reference sequence). The V and J ends lost 6 bases and 6 bases respectively, with 14 bases between them. The CDR3 covers 14 residues.

The J gene is TRBJ2-6, the V gene TRBV2; a weak D match, TRBD2 (5 bases). V dropped 5 bases and J dropped 2 bases, with 13 bases sitting between them. The CDR3 is 16 amino acids. Germline V gene sequence: CDR1 SNHLY, CDR2 FYNNEI. Here the CDR3 DNA reads TGTGCCAGCAGTCCTCCTAGCACAACTGGGGCCAACGTCCTGACTTTC. Residues: CASSPPSTTGANVLTF.

The CDR3 nucleotides are TGCGCCAGCAGCCGGCCAGCGTACAATGAGCAGTTCTTC. As protein: CASSRPAYNEQFF. This sequence joins TRBV4-1 and TRBJ2-1, with D hard to call. Germline V gives CDR1 MGHRA, CDR2 YSYEKL. The V and J ends lost 4 bases and 4 bases respectively, with 8 bases between them. This CDR3 has 13 amino acids.

For the CDR3, the DNA is TGTGCCAGTAGTATAGGGACAGGGGGCGAGAACATTCAGTACTTC. Residues: CASSIGTGGENIQYF. The V call is TRBV19, the J call TRBJ2-4, with TRBD1 matching 11 bases. V was pared by 1 base and J by 7 bases, with 3 bases of the junction left unmatched. CDR3 size: 15 residues. CDR1 is LNHDA, CDR2 SQIVND, per germline (reference sequence). Full variable domain (rest looked up from reference TRBV19 and TRBJ2-4): DGGITQSPKYLFRKEGQNVTLSCEQNLNHDAMYWYRQDPGQGLRLIYYSQIVNDFQKGDIAEGYSVSREKKESFPLTVTSAQKNPTAFYLCASSIGTGGENIQYFGAGTRLSVL.

The rearrangement joins TRBV5-1 to TRBJ2-5; 7 bases match TRBD1. The J call may be incorrect, as the DNA end agrees better with TRBJ2-7. This CDR3 spans 15 amino acids. Looked up from germline, CDR1 is SGHRS and CDR2 is YFSETQ. In nucleotides, the CDR3 is TGCGCCAGCAGCCGGGCAGGGGGTAATAATTACGAGCAGTACTTC. Translated, it gives CASSRAGGNNYEQYF.

The rearrangement links TRBV13 to TRBJ1-1; the D is unclear. V was trimmed by 8 bases and J by 8 bases, leaving 18 bases between them. Germline assignment: CDR1 PRHDT and CDR2 FYEKMQ (reference sequence). The CDR3 length is 13 residues. The CDR3 loop reads CASSEDGKREAFF. The CDR3 bases are TGTGCCAGCTCAGAGGACGGGAAACGCGAAGCTTTCTTT.

The CDR3 DNA reads TGTGCCAGCAGTTACTCGGACACTGGTGAAGCTTTCTTT. This translates into CASSYSDTGEAFF. V usage is TRBV6-6 and J usage is TRBJ1-1; weak D call: TRBD1 (5 bases). From germline, CDR1 is MNHNY and CDR2 SVGAGI (reference sequence). This CDR3 has 13 residues. V was pared by 0 bases and J by 7 bases, with 9 bases between.

A word on this clone: Relative to the germline gene, one junction end is altered; a read error may explain this. J is TRBJ2-6 and V is TRBV18, with a possible D match to TRBD1 (5 bases). The germline gives CDR1 KGHSH, CDR2 LQKENI. This CDR3 is built from 16 residues. The CDR3 sequence is CASSPPTGSGANVLAF. CDR3 sequence (DNA): TGTGCCAGCTCACCACCAACAGGATCTGGGGCCAACGTCCTGGCTTTC.

V is TRBV6-5 and J is TRBJ1-1; no reliable D call. The CDR3 loop spans 11 amino acids. Looked up from germline, CDR1 is MNHEY and CDR2 is SVGAGI. V lost 6 bases, J lost 1 base, and 3 bases lay in between. CDR3 nucleotides: TGTGCCAGCAGCCGGAACACTGAAGCTTTCTTT. Translation gives CASSRNTEAFF.

The chain has TRBV2 and TRBJ2-6; D possibly corresponds to TRBD2 (6 bases). With 6 bases removed from V and 0 bases from J, the gap between germline ends came to 9 bases. CDR1 SNHLY and CDR2 FYNNEI come from the germline V gene. The CDR3 length is 15 residues. The chain's CDR3 is CASSEDYSGANVLTF. The CDR3 coding sequence is TGTGCCAGCAGCGAGGACTACTCTGGGGCCAACGTCCTGACTTTC. Full variable domain (rest looked up from reference TRBV2 and TRBJ2-6): EPEVTQTPSHQVTQMGQEVILRCVPISNHLYFYWYRQILGQKVEFLVSFYNNEISEKSEIFDDQFSVERPDGSNFTLKIRSTKLEDSAMYFCASSEDYSGANVLTFGAGSRLTVL.

The rearrangement joins TRBV4-1 to TRBJ1-2, with no clear D. Germline assignment: CDR1 MGHRA and CDR2 YSYEKL. With 0 bases removed from V and 4 bases from J, the gap between germline ends came to 12 bases. This CDR3 spans 15 amino acids. The CDR3 loop is CASSQDRQTIYGYTF. The CDR3 bases are TGCGCCAGCAGCCAAGATCGCCAGACTATCTATGGCTACACCTTC.